Presented here are 15 T cell receptor beta chains from one specimen sequenced in a study of T-cell memory formation after mild COVID-19. TCRdb processed the 5' RACE reads anew with MiXCR; each CDR3 protein has one entry. Of hundreds of thousands of distinct CDR3 sequences listed, about a sixth are singletons. The sequencing sample was made of PBMCs or a T cell subset sorted from them (not recorded which). Source of these receptors: an adult woman who had mild COVID-19 (a few samples of this study predate the infection). Cell type and time point are not known.

The rearrangement uses TRBV7-2 and TRBJ2-3; D is unclear. The germline CDR1 and CDR2 sequences are SGHTA and FQGNSA. The germline V and J ends were trimmed by 5 bases and 0 bases, with 12 bases remaining between them. CDR3 length equals 15 residues. CDR3 protein: CASSPSDFSTDTQYF. DNA for the CDR3: TGTGCCAGCAGCCCGAGCGACTTCAGCACAGATACGCAGTATTTT.

The chain recombines TRBV6-6 with TRBJ2-3; D is unresolved. Between the trimmed V and J ends, which lost 5 bases and 6 bases, there was a span of 12 bases. The germline V gene encodes CDR1 MNHNY and CDR2 SVGAGI (reference sequence). This CDR3 spans 13 amino acids. CDR3 residues: CASSPGIGDTQYF. The CDR3 DNA reads TGTGCCAGCAGTCCTGGGATTGGGGATACGCAGTATTTT.

This rearrangement joins TRBV29-1 to TRBJ2-3; no firm D call. There are 13 residues in the CDR3. CDR1 SQVTM and CDR2 ANQGSEA come from the germline V gene. Between the trimmed V and J ends, which lost 4 bases and 2 bases, there was a span of 10 bases. CDR3 loop: CSVGGVDTDTQYF. CDR3 sequence (DNA): TGCAGCGTTGGTGGGGTCGACACAGATACGCAGTATTTT.

This clonotype has only a few counts. CDR3 coding DNA: TGTGCCAGCAGTGGGGTACTGGGCAGGGGGACCCAGTACTTC. Translating gives CASSGVLGRGTQYF. The rearrangement uses TRBV2 and TRBJ2-5, with a tentative D call TRBD1 (6 bases). Germline values: CDR1 SNHLY, CDR2 FYNNEI. The CDR3 consists of 14 residues. V was pared by 4 bases and J by 7 bases, with 16 bases between.

This clonotype was observed a few times. The rearrangement links TRBV5-1 to TRBJ2-2, with unresolved D. Germline V gene data show CDR1 as SGHRS and CDR2 as YFSETQ. V lost 3 bases and J lost 0, with 9 bases in between. The CDR3 contains 15 residues. As DNA, the CDR3 is TGCGCCAGCAGCTCCAAGGTTTCGAACACCGGGGAGCTGTTTTTT. This sequence encodes CASSSKVSNTGELFF.

The rearrangement links TRBV6-5 to TRBJ2-2, with 10 bases aligning to TRBD2. Germline-derived CDR1 and CDR2 are MNHEY and SVGAGI. This CDR3 contains 15 residues. Trimming at V came to 6 bases and at J to 6 bases, leaving 7 bases not matched to a gene. The CDR3 is CASRRAGGSPGELFF. DNA of the CDR3: TGTGCCAGCAGACGAGCGGGGGGGAGTCCCGGGGAGCTGTTTTTT.

The table lists this clonotype with many counts. The rearrangement uses TRBV7-6 and TRBJ1-1; no clear D gene. The CDR3 sequence is 14 residues long. Per the germline V gene, CDR1 is SGHVS and CDR2 is FNYEAQ. Trimming took off 1 base at V and 0 bases at J, with 6 bases between the two ends. The CDR3 loop reads CASSLVGMNTEAFF. The CDR3 DNA reads TGTGCCAGCAGCTTAGTGGGAATGAACACTGAAGCTTTCTTT. The complete variable domain, with remaining parts taken from reference TRBV7-6 and TRBJ1-1, reads GAGVSQSPRYKVTKRGQDVALRCDPISGHVSLYWYRQALGQGPEFLTYFNYEAQQDKSGLPNDRFSAERPEGSISTLTIQRTEQRDSAMYRCASSLVGMNTEAFFGQGTRLTVV.

The gene calls are TRBV6-4 and TRBJ2-5; the match to TRBD2 covers 12 bases. CDR3 length: 15 residues. Per the germline V gene, CDR1 is MRHNA and CDR2 is SNTAGT. After removal of 4 bases from V and 5 bases from J, the junction contained 5 bases not matched to a gene. The CDR3 DNA reads as TGTGCCAGCAGTGTAGCCGGGACTAGCGGGGAGACCCAGTACTTC. Translation: CASSVAGTSGETQYF.

This clonotype has a handful of counts. This chain links TRBV5-1 with TRBJ1-1; D is unclear. The CDR3 consists of 15 residues. The germline CDR1 and CDR2 sequences are SGHRS and YFSETQ. Trimming took off 0 bases at V and 1 base at J, with 10 bases between the two ends. The CDR3 protein is CASSLGVTGNTEAFF. The CDR3 DNA sequence: TGCGCCAGCAGCTTGGGGGTCACGGGGAACACTGAAGCTTTCTTT.

This clonotype was picked up a small number of times. The J gene is TRBJ2-7, the V gene TRBV24-1; 9 bases fit TRBD1. With V trimmed by 3 bases and J by 1 base, 3 bases remained unmatched. Looked up from germline, CDR1 is KGHDR and CDR2 is SFDVKD. This CDR3 is 15 amino acids long. CDR3 in DNA: TGTGCCACCAGTGATCCAGACAGGGGGTCCTACGAGCAGTACTTC. Amino acid sequence: CATSDPDRGSYEQYF.

This chain's CDR3 is CASSKTSGALGEQYF. CDR3 DNA: TGTGCCAGCAGCAAGACTAGCGGGGCCCTTGGAGAGCAGTACTTC. The genes are TRBV5-4 and TRBJ2-7; 11 bases align to TRBD2. Germline-derived CDR1 and CDR2 are SGHNT and YYREEE (reference sequence). CDR3 length equals 15 residues. J was trimmed by 7 bases and V by 4 bases; bases with no gene match: 10. Full variable domain (outside the CDR3, taken from reference TRBV5-4 and TRBJ2-7): ETGVTQSPTHLIKTRGQQVTLRCSSQSGHNTVSWYQQALGQGPQFIFQYYREEENGRGNFPPRFSGLQFPNYSSELNVNALELDDSALYLCASSKTSGALGEQYFGPGTRLTVT.

This chain links TRBV20-1 with TRBJ2-3; D is unresolved. This CDR3 region has 15 residues. V dropped 1 base and J dropped 5 bases, with 16 bases sitting between them. Germline V gene lookup returns CDR1 DFQATT and CDR2 SNEGSKA (reference sequence). The CDR3 loop is CSARVHPVYQDTQYF. DNA of the CDR3: TGCAGTGCTAGAGTACATCCCGTTTATCAAGATACGCAGTATTTT.

This CDR3 is CASSFTGTGSFYEQYF. DNA of the CDR3: TGTGCCAGCAGTTTCACCGGGACAGGGAGCTTCTACGAGCAGTACTTC. The chain joins TRBV27 to TRBJ2-7, with 9 nucleotides matching TRBD1. This CDR3 region has 16 residues. V lost 3 bases and J lost 3; bases outside the gene matches: 9. Looked up from germline, CDR1 is MNHEY and CDR2 is SMNVEV (reference sequence).

In its sample, this clonotype was seen many times. One end of the junction varies from germline; a read error may be responsible. V is TRBV4-1 and J is TRBJ2-7, with D possibly TRBD1 on 6 matching bases. The germline V gene encodes CDR1 MGHRA and CDR2 YSYEKL. CDR3 size: 12 residues. CDR3 residues: CASSQQGYEQYF. In DNA, the CDR3 is TGTGCCAGCAGTCAACAGGGTTACGAGCAGTACTTC.

The rearrangement uses TRBV7-2 and TRBJ1-2; the D is unclear. Germline V lookup: CDR1 SGHTA, CDR2 FQGNSA. V was trimmed by 5 bases and J by 6 bases, leaving 22 bases between them. CDR3 length equals 16 residues. CDR3 protein: CASSGRSSAVFDGYTF. CDR3 bases: TGTGCCAGCAGCGGACGGTCCAGCGCCGTATTTGATGGCTACACCTTC.